Listed below are T cell receptor beta chains from one sample, sequenced in a study of neurological immune-mediated disorders. A single record per CDR3 protein comes from TCRdb applying MiXCR to the 5' RACE reads. The sample carries about 50,000 distinct CDR3 sequences, roughly 8.3% recorded once. The sample was PBMCs. These receptors came from a woman aged 40-49 years in good health. Each CDR3 is given with its conserved first and last residue. A D gene is named only where the DNA matches it firmly. Size values are once, few and many counts, or a class for expanded clones, and some rows have none.

V	size	D	length	J	DNA	CDR3
TRBV10-1	few	TRBD2	16	TRBJ2-1	TGCGCCAGCAGTGATGGAACGCGGGAGGCACACAATGAGCAGTTCTTC	CASSDGTREAHNEQFF
TRBV24-1	many	NA	12	TRBJ1-1	TGTGCCACCGGAGGGGTAGGCACTGAAGCTTTCTTT	CATGGVGTEAFF
TRBV7-2	many	TRBD1	14	TRBJ2-1	TGTGCCAGCCGAGCCGACAGGGGGGGGAATGAGCAGTTCTTC	CASRADRGGNEQFF
TRBV11-3	many	TRBD1	16	TRBJ2-1	TGTGCCAGCAGCTTAGGGGAGACAGGGGGCTCGGATGAGCAGTTCTTC	CASSLGETGGSDEQFF
TRBV7-3	many	NA	14	TRBJ2-1	TGTGCCAGCAGCTTACATCCAGGGTACAATGAGCAGTTCTTC	CASSLHPGYNEQFF
TRBV3-1	many	NA	14	TRBJ1-6	TGTGCCAGCAAAATTGGGGACTCGAATTCACCCCTCCACTTT	CASKIGDSNSPLHF
TRBV29-1	many	TRBD1	16	TRBJ2-1	TGCAGCGTCCAGTCCCGGGACAGGGGGGTGGTGGATGCGCAGTTCTTC	CSVQSRDRGVVDAQFF
TRBV12-3/TRBV12-4	many	NA	22	TRBJ1-3	TGTGCCAGCAGTTTAGTAGGACCTGGGGAGGATGTTGATGGGATTTCTGGAAACACCATATATTTT	CASSLVGPGEDVDGISGNTIYF
TRBV29-1	many	NA	13	TRBJ1-2	TGCAGCGTTTTTGGACATAGGGAACCCGGCTACACCTTC	CSVFGHREPGYTF
TRBV27	many	TRBD1	19	TRBJ2-3	TGTGCCAGCAGTTCTCTCACAAGGGACAGGGGGCTGGGGGCAGATACGCAGTATTTT	CASSSLTRDRGLGADTQYF
TRBV7-6	NA	TRBD1	15	TRBJ2-7	TGTGCCAGCAGGCAAGGGACAGGGTGCGGCTACGAGCAGTACTTC	CASRQGTGCGYEQYF
TRBV12-3/TRBV12-4	many	TRBD2	15	TRBJ2-1	TGTGCCAGCGGTCAAACGGGGGGGCCTCGGAATGAGCAGTTCTTC	CASGQTGGPRNEQFF
TRBV5-1	few	NA	19	TRBJ1-1	TGCGCCAGCAGCCCAACCGTCTCTGGGGCCGGAGGCCAGAACACTGAAGCTTTCTTT	CASSPTVSGAGGQNTEAFF
TRBV4-3	few	TRBD1	15	TRBJ2-3	TGCGCCAGCAGCCCCCAGGGGGCGGGACCAGATACGCAGTATTTT	CASSPQGAGPDTQYF
TRBV9	many	TRBD1	16	TRBJ2-3	TGTGCCAGCAGCGTAGCGGGACAGGTAGCCCTTAATACGCAGTATTTT	CASSVAGQVALNTQYF
TRBV14	many	TRBD1	16	TRBJ2-2	TGTGCCAGCAGCTATTCGCAGGGGGCGAGCACCGGGGAGCTGTTTTTT	CASSYSQGASTGELFF
TRBV6-5	NA	NA	16	TRBJ1-2	TGTGCCAGCAGCCCGAAACGAGGGGCAGGGGTTGCTGGCTACACCTTC	CASSPKRGAGVAGYTF
TRBV5-8	many	NA	14	TRBJ1-1	TGTGCCAGCAGCTTGGATGCGGTGGGGACTGAAGCTTTCTTT	CASSLDAVGTEAFF
TRBV29-1	many	TRBD1	16	TRBJ2-5	TGCAGCGTCGAACTCCACCGGACAGGGGTGGGTGAGACCCAGTACTTC	CSVELHRTGVGETQYF
TRBV5-1	many	NA	13	TRBJ2-3	TGCGCCAGCTTAGTAGAGGGCACAGATACGCAGTATTTT	CASLVEGTDTQYF
TRBV3-1	many	NA	14	TRBJ1-1	TGTGCCAGCAGCCCTCAACTGGCGGACAATGAAGCTTTCTTT	CASSPQLADNEAFF
TRBV5-5	many	TRBD1	16	TRBJ1-1	TGTGCCAGCAGCTTAGGACAGGGGCCAAGGAGCACTGAAGCTTTCTTT	CASSLGQGPRSTEAFF
TRBV20-1	many	TRBD2	15	TRBJ2-7	TGCAGTGCTCGACGACTAGCGGGAGGTGCCTACGAGCAGTACTTC	CSARRLAGGAYEQYF
TRBV29-1	NA	NA	12	TRBJ1-1	TGCAGCGAGATGGCAGAACACGATGGAGCTTTCTTT	CSEMAEHDGAFF
TRBV18	many	NA	11	TRBJ2-5	TGTGCCAGCTCCAACGCAGAGACCCAGTACTTC	CASSNAETQYF
TRBV20-1	many	TRBD2	14	TRBJ2-5	TGCAGTGCTGGGACTAGCGGGATCCAAGAGACCCAGTACTTC	CSAGTSGIQETQYF
TRBV5-1	many	TRBD2	15	TRBJ2-1	TGCGCCAGCAACATAGCGGGGGGGGCCTACAATGAGCAGTTCTTC	CASNIAGGAYNEQFF
TRBV6-1	many	NA	14	TRBJ1-5	TGTGCCAGCAGTGAAGCGGGGGGTTTTCAGCCCCAGCATTTT	CASSEAGGFQPQHF
TRBV3-1	many	NA	12	TRBJ2-7	TGTGCCAGCAGCCCCTCCGGTGACGAGCAGTACTTC	CASSPSGDEQYF
TRBV20-1	few	TRBD2	12	TRBJ2-7	TGCAGTGCCCGGACTAGCGGCTACGAGCAGTACTTC	CSARTSGYEQYF
TRBV29-1	many	NA	12	TRBJ2-3	TGCAGCGTAAAAATGGGCTCGGATACGCAGTATTTT	CSVKMGSDTQYF
TRBV12-3/TRBV12-4	many	NA	12	TRBJ2-3	TGTGCCAGCAGGGAGTGGGGAGATACGCAGTATTTT	CASREWGDTQYF
TRBV27	many	TRBD1	15	TRBJ2-2	TGTGCCAGCAGTCTCGGACAGGGGGGGGCCGGGGAGCTGTTTTTT	CASSLGQGGAGELFF
TRBV9	many	TRBD1	14	TRBJ2-7	TGTGCCATGCTACCGGACAGGCTTCCCTACGAGCAGTACTTC	CAMLPDRLPYEQYF
TRBV18	many	TRBD1	15	TRBJ1-2	TGTGCCAGCTCATCCGGACAGGGGGCGTTAGATGGCTACACCTTC	CASSSGQGALDGYTF
TRBV9	many	TRBD2	14	TRBJ2-5	TGTGCCAGCAGCGGGACTAGCGGCGGGCAAACCCAGTACTTC	CASSGTSGGQTQYF
TRBV7-2	many	TRBD2	16	TRBJ2-1	TGTGCCAGCAGCTTAGATTCGGCTAGCGGGTCCCTTGAGCAGTTCTTC	CASSLDSASGSLEQFF
TRBV3-1	NA	TRBD1	14	TRBJ1-6	TGTGCCAGCAGCCAAAGGGACAGGGGTTCACCCCTCCACTTT	CASSQRDRGSPLHF
TRBV5-1	many	TRBD1	14	TRBJ2-5	TGCGCCAGCGGACAAGGACAGGGGATAGAGACCCAGTACTTC	CASGQGQGIETQYF
TRBV4-3	many	TRBD2	18	TRBJ2-1	TGCGCCAGCAGCCAAGACCTCCCTTCTAGCGGGGGGGCCAATGAGCAGTTCTTC	CASSQDLPSSGGANEQFF
TRBV6-5	many	NA	13	TRBJ2-1	TGTGCCAGCAGTTACCAATTGAACAATGAGCAGTTCTTC	CASSYQLNNEQFF
TRBV5-1	many	NA	15	TRBJ1-1	TGCGCCAGCAGCTTGAACATCCCGAGGAACACTGAAGCTTTCTTT	CASSLNIPRNTEAFF
TRBV11-2	many	NA	17	TRBJ2-2	TGTGCCAGCAGCTTACAGATGGGGGCAGGGCGGACCGGGGAGCTGTTTTTT	CASSLQMGAGRTGELFF
TRBV18	many	NA	14	TRBJ1-2	TGTGCCAGCTCACTCTTAACACCCCACGATGGCTACACCTTC	CASSLLTPHDGYTF
TRBV2	many	TRBD1	17	TRBJ2-7	TGTGCCAGCAGTCCACGCGCTCCGGGACAGGGATACTACGAGCAGTACTTC	CASSPRAPGQGYYEQYF
TRBV9	many	NA	12	TRBJ1-2	TGTGCCAGCAGCGGAATGACAGGCGGCTACACCTTC	CASSGMTGGYTF
TRBV12-3/TRBV12-4	many	TRBD1	12	TRBJ2-3	TGTGCCAGCAGTGTAGGGACAGGGCGGCTGTATTTT	CASSVGTGRLYF
TRBV5-1	many	TRBD2	17	TRBJ2-5	TGCGCCAGCAGCTTGGCCACTGCGGGGGGATTCCAAGAGACCCAGTACTTC	CASSLATAGGFQETQYF
TRBV12-3/TRBV12-4	many	NA	13	TRBJ1-5	TGTGCCAGCAGGGGGACCGGCAATCAGCCCCAGCATTTT	CASRGTGNQPQHF
TRBV10-3	many	NA	12	TRBJ1-5	TGTGCCATCAGTGAGAATAATCAGCCCCAGCATTTT	CAISENNQPQHF
TRBV24-1	many	TRBD2	17	TRBJ2-1	TGTGCCACCAGTGATCCCGGGAGCGGGAGCTCCTACAATGAGCAGTTCTTC	CATSDPGSGSSYNEQFF
TRBV27	many	TRBD2	15	TRBJ2-1	TGTGCCAGCAGTGGGACTAGCGGGAGGCGCAATGAGCAGTTCTTC	CASSGTSGRRNEQFF
TRBV4-1	medium-sized	NA	14	TRBJ2-5	TGCGCCAGCAGCCTAGAGGACTCCCTTCGAACCCAGTACTTC	CASSLEDSLRTQYF